The TCR beta chain under discussion was sequenced for a study of blood T cell repertoires in COVID-19. The wider study: COVID-19 samples collected from the United States, Italy and Spain covered acute and convalescent phases. PBMCs, B-cell-depleted T cells, or T cells provided the cDNA or gDNA that made up the material.

The J segment lost 12 bases and the V segment lost 6 bases, leaving 16 bases of the junction unmatched. The CDR3 sequence is 15 residues long. Per the germline V gene, CDR1 is SEHNR and CDR2 is FQNEAQ (reference sequence). This table comes from immunoSEQ multiplex PCR, and its TCRdb copy is limited to in-frame clones, with some not included. The table includes about 58,000 clones, roughly 90% detected once. The chain employs TRBV7-9 and TRBJ2-1; the match to TRBD2 covers 8 bases. The source of this sequence is a woman between 50 and 59 years old with active or convalescent COVID-19. Sequencing was done on a sample of peripheral blood. The CDR3 sequence is CASSPREGPGLRQFF. CDR3 DNA sequence: TGTGCCAGCAGTCCCCGGGAGGGCCCTGGTTTAAGGCAGTTCTTC.